These 23 T cell receptor beta chains share one sample of origin, sequenced in a study of T cells in women clearing cervical HPV infection. Sequencing used immunoSEQ multiplex PCR; TCRdb keeps in-frame clones, though not all of them. This table lists tens of thousands of clones. The sequenced sample was blood buffy coat. All receptors come from a woman aged 18-69 years with a cervical HPV16 infection that either progressed to CIN3+ or cleared (not recorded which).

In regard to this clone: The CDR3 end falls 3 residues outside the read, so it is completed with the germline J gene. V gene TRBV19 combines with J gene TRBJ2-1, with 9 bases aligning to TRBD1. Germline V CDR1 and CDR2: LNHDA, SQIVND (reference sequence). V dropped 3 bases and J dropped 7; count of bases not matched to a gene: 10. This CDR3 region has 16 residues. CDR3 amino acids: CASSINRDRVRNEQFF. The covered CDR3 bases are TGTGCCAGTAGTATCAACCGGGACAGGGTAAGGAATGAG. The variable domain in full, with the rest retrieved from reference TRBV19 and TRBJ2-1, is DGGITQSPKYLFRKEGQNVTLSCEQNLNHDAMYWYRQDPGQGLRLIYYSQIVNDFQKGDIAEGYSVSREKKESFPLTVTSAQKNPTAFYLCASSINRDRVRNEQFFGPGTRLTVL.

To note about this clone: The DNA ends 3 residues before the CDR3 does, and the rest of the CDR3 is filled in from the germline J gene. The V call is TRBV11-2, the J call TRBJ2-1; D is unresolved. The CDR3 is 14 residues long. The germline V gene has CDR1 SGHAT and CDR2 FQNNGV. V was cut by 2 bases and J by 3 bases, with 8 bases left in between. The CDR3 reads CASSLFKFYNEQFF. The CDR3 bases that were read are TGTGCCAGCAGCTTATTTAAATTCTACAATGAG.

On this clone itself: The read is 3 residues too short to cover the CDR3 end, so that end is filled in from the germline J gene. The chain carries TRBV10-1 and TRBJ2-5; 12 bases are shared with TRBD2. The ends lost 6 bases at V and 5 bases at J; junction bases unmatched: 16. The CDR3 has 18 amino acids. Per germline, CDR1 WNHNN and CDR2 SYGVQD (reference sequence). The CDR3 sequence: CASSDSMTSGRLRETQYF. The part of the CDR3 DNA that was read is TGCGCCAGCAGCGACTCGATGACTAGCGGGAGACTTAGGGAGACC.

On this clone itself: The read terminates 3 residues ahead of where the CDR3 ends, so the germline J gene completes it. The chain carries TRBV7-2 and TRBJ2-7, with D hard to call. V gave up 1 base and J gave up 2 bases, with 9 bases separating them. The germline CDR1 and CDR2 sequences are SGHTA and FQGNSA. CDR3 length: 14 amino acids. Partial CDR3 DNA: TGTGCCAGCAGCTTAGACTATAGTACCTACGAG. Its translation: CASSLDYSTYE. The full CDR3 sequence reads CASSLDYSTYEQYF.

In the case of this clone: Read sequence stops 3 residues before the CDR3 end, and the germline J gene provides the missing end. The V and J genes are TRBV4-2 and TRBJ2-7, with TRBD2 as a possible D gene (6 bases). This CDR3 spans 14 amino acids. Trimming removed 1 base at V and 3 bases at J, with 10 bases between. Germline-derived CDR1 and CDR2 are LGHNA and YNFKEQ. CDR3 bases read: TGTGCCAGCAGCCAAGCTGGGACTTTCTACGAG. Protein sequence: CASSQAGTFYE. The whole CDR3 protein reads CASSQAGTFYEQYF.

As regards this clone: The read is 3 residues too short to cover the CDR3 end, so that end is filled in from the germline J gene. The chain uses TRBV2 and TRBJ1-5, with 8 bases identical to TRBD1. Germline trimming cut 5 bases from V and 6 bases from J; bases unmatched to any gene: 6. The CDR3 has 14 amino acids. From germline, CDR1 is SNHLY and CDR2 FYNNEI. The CDR3 DNA, read in part, is TGTGCCAGCAGTCCCGGGACAGGTTTTCAGCCC. Its protein is CASSPGTGFQP. The whole CDR3 protein reads CASSPGTGFQPQHF.

The part of the CDR3 DNA that was read is TGTGCCAGCGGCCAGGGGAATTCCTACGAC. This codes for CASGQGNSYD. The full CDR3 protein reads CASGQGNSYDYTF. The rearrangement joins TRBV2 to TRBJ1-2; D might be TRBD1 (6 bases). Read sequence stops 3 residues before the CDR3 end, and the germline J gene provides the missing end. The CDR3 runs 13 residues. CDR1 is SNHLY, CDR2 FYNNEI, per germline. Looking up the rest from reference TRBV2 and TRBJ1-2 gives the full variable domain: EPEVTQTPSHQVTQMGQEVILRCVPISNHLYFYWYRQILGQKVEFLVSFYNNEISEKSEIFDDQFSVERPDGSNFTLKIRSTKLEDSAMYFCASGQGNSYDYTFGSGTRLTVV.

On this clone itself: The CDR3 end falls 3 residues outside the read, so it is completed with the germline J gene. The chain employs TRBV7-9 and TRBJ2-4; D call uncertain. The CDR3 consists of 12 residues. Germline lookup yields CDR1 SEHNR and CDR2 FQNEAQ (reference sequence). The CDR3 bases that were read are TGTGCCAGCAGCCCTTCAGGATATGGT. Translated: CASSPSGYG. Given in full, the CDR3 is CASSPSGYGQYF.

As regards this clone: The read terminates 3 residues ahead of where the CDR3 ends, so the germline J gene completes it. This chain links TRBV19 with TRBJ2-2; 8 nucleotides match TRBD1. This CDR3 contains 14 residues. CDR1 is LNHDA and CDR2 is SQIVND in the germline V gene (reference sequence). V trimming: 5 bases; J trimming: 7 bases; junction bases outside the gene matches: 6. CDR3 sequence: CASSPRTGGGELFF. The CDR3 bases that were read are TGTGCCAGTAGTCCTCGCACAGGGGGCGGGGAG. Full variable domain (missing parts from reference TRBV19 and TRBJ2-2): DGGITQSPKYLFRKEGQNVTLSCEQNLNHDAMYWYRQDPGQGLRLIYYSQIVNDFQKGDIAEGYSVSREKKESFPLTVTSAQKNPTAFYLCASSPRTGGGELFFGEGSRLTVL.

Concerning this clone itself: The CDR3 end lies 3 residues beyond the end of the read and is filled in from the germline J gene. The J gene is TRBJ2-1, the V gene TRBV7-3, with 12 bases fitting TRBD2. This CDR3 has 16 amino acids. The germline gives CDR1 SGHTA, CDR2 FQGTGA. The ends lost 5 bases at V and 3 bases at J; junction bases unmatched: 5. CDR3 bases read: TGTGCCAGCAGCGGACGGACTAGCGGGAACTACAATGAG. This gives the protein CASSGRTSGNYNE. The full CDR3 protein reads CASSGRTSGNYNEQFF.

A word on this clone: From the germline J gene comes the end of the CDR3, since the read stops 3 residues before it. The V and J genes are TRBV6-1 and TRBJ2-3; D may correspond to TRBD1 or TRBD2 (5 bases each). The CDR3 spans 14 residues. CDR1 MNHNS and CDR2 SASEGT come from the germline V gene. CDR3 bases read: TGTGCCAGCAGTGTGTCAGGGAGCAATCAGCCG. It yields the protein CASSVSGSNQP. The whole CDR3 sequence reads CASSVSGSNQPQYF.

Comment on this clone: The CDR3 end falls 3 residues outside the read, so it is completed with the germline J gene. The chain is built from TRBV19 and TRBJ1-6; 12 nucleotides match TRBD1. Germline-derived CDR1 and CDR2 are LNHDA and SQIVND (reference sequence). The CDR3 loop spans 15 amino acids. V lost 10 bases and J lost 5; bases outside the gene matches: 6. Incomplete CDR3 DNA: TGTGCCACGGGACAGGGGGCAGGGGATAATTCACCC. It specifies CATGQGAGDNSP. The full CDR3 is CATGQGAGDNSPLHF.

Comment on this clone: The read is 3 residues too short to cover the CDR3 end, so that end is filled in from the germline J gene. The rearrangement uses TRBV7-7 and TRBJ2-5; a weak D match, TRBD2 (7 bases). Between the trimmed V and J ends, which lost 2 bases and 2 bases, there was a span of 12 bases. Germline V gene data show CDR1 as SSHAT and CDR2 as FNYEAQ (reference sequence). This CDR3 is built from 15 residues. Partial CDR3 DNA: TGTGCCAGCAGCTTAATCGGGGGGCGTCAAGAGACC. Translating it yields CASSLIGGRQET. The CDR3, in full, reads CASSLIGGRQETQYF. Filled out from reference TRBV7-7 and TRBJ2-5, the complete variable domain reads GAGVSQSPRYKVTKRGQDVTLRCDPISSHATLYWYQQALGQGPEFLTYFNYEAQPDKSGLPSDRFSAERPEGSISTLTIQRTEQRDSAMYRCASSLIGGRQETQYFGPGTRLLVL.

A remark on this clone: The CDR3 end falls 3 residues outside the read, so it is completed with the germline J gene. This sequence joins TRBV20-1 and TRBJ1-6; TRBD1 matches at 8 bases. Germline V gives CDR1 DFQATT, CDR2 SNEGSKA (reference sequence). V lost 6 bases, J lost 9 bases, and 10 bases stayed unmatched. The CDR3 runs to 14 residues. Incomplete CDR3 DNA: TGCAGTGCGACCCCAGGACAGGGAGGTTCACCC. Translating gives CSATPGQGGSP. The full-length CDR3 reads as CSATPGQGGSPLHF.

A note on this clone: Read sequence stops 3 residues before the CDR3 end, and the germline J gene provides the missing end. This chain links TRBV19 with TRBJ1-1; TRBD1 aligns across 9 bases. V lost 5 bases and J lost 3; bases outside the gene matches: 4. The CDR3 consists of 14 residues. The V gene's germline CDR1 is LNHDA and CDR2 SQIVND (reference sequence). The sequenced part of the CDR3 DNA is TGTGCCAGTAGTCGAACAGGGGGCTACACTGAA. Its protein product is CASSRTGGYTE. The entire CDR3 protein is CASSRTGGYTEAFF. The full variable domain, its missing parts supplied by reference TRBV19 and TRBJ1-1, is DGGITQSPKYLFRKEGQNVTLSCEQNLNHDAMYWYRQDPGQGLRLIYYSQIVNDFQKGDIAEGYSVSREKKESFPLTVTSAQKNPTAFYLCASSRTGGYTEAFFGQGTRLTVV.

A word on this clone: With the read ending 3 residues before the CDR3 end, the germline J gene is used to fill in that end. The chain employs TRBV5-1 and TRBJ2-3; weak D call: TRBD2 (7 bases). The germline gives CDR1 SGHRS, CDR2 YFSETQ. This CDR3 has 16 amino acids. Deletions cut 3 bases from V and 1 base from J, with 15 bases between. CDR3 DNA, as far as it was read: TGCGCCAGCAGCTGGGCGGGGGCGGGAGGCACAGATACG. Protein sequence: CASSWAGAGGTDT. The whole CDR3 sequence is CASSWAGAGGTDTQYF.

Note on this clone: The CDR3 end is not reached by the read, which stops 3 residues before it; the germline J gene fills it in. V is TRBV4-2 and J is TRBJ2-1; 12 positions match TRBD1. Trimming removed 4 bases from V and 9 bases from J; junction bases left unmatched: 19. Looked up from germline, CDR1 is LGHNA and CDR2 is YNFKEQ. This CDR3 spans 19 amino acids. The sequenced CDR3 bases are TGTGCCAGCAGCCCGTGGGACAGGGGGCTCCCTAATATAGCCAGTGAG. It is translated as CASSPWDRGLPNIASE. The whole CDR3 reads CASSPWDRGLPNIASEQFF.

In the case of this clone: The CDR3 end is not reached by the read, which stops 3 residues before it; the germline J gene fills it in. The V and J genes are TRBV6-2 or TRBV6-3 and TRBJ2-3; 8 bases line up with TRBD2. Looked up from germline, CDR1 is MNHEY and CDR2 is SVGEGT. CDR3 length: 16 residues. The ends lost 3 bases at V and 0 bases at J; junction bases unmatched: 5. CDR3 bases read: TGTGCCAGCAGTTATCGCGCGGGGGGTAGCACAGATACG. Its translation is CASSYRAGGSTDT. The whole CDR3 reads CASSYRAGGSTDTQYF.

On this clone: The DNA ends 3 residues before the CDR3 does, and the rest of the CDR3 is filled in from the germline J gene. This sequence joins TRBV7-6 and TRBJ2-4, with 7 bases aligning to TRBD1. Per germline, CDR1 SGHVS and CDR2 FNYEAQ. This CDR3 is built from 13 residues. CDR3 region: CASSLRQGSGQYF. CDR3 DNA (partial): TGTGCCAGCAGCTTGCGACAGGGAAGTGGT.

About this clone itself: From the germline J gene comes the end of the CDR3, since the read stops 3 residues before it. The chain is built from TRBV7-9 and TRBJ1-2; 11 positions agree with TRBD1. Germline loops: CDR1 SEHNR, CDR2 FQNEAQ (reference sequence). There are 15 residues in the CDR3. V shed 5 bases and J 4 bases; nucleotides not matched to a gene: 6. The DNA read from the CDR3 is TGTGCCAGCAGCCATGGACAGGGGGCGAGCTATGGC. Translated: CASSHGQGASYG. The complete CDR3 protein is CASSHGQGASYGYTF.

The chain's CDR3 is CSARLQGEYSNGYTF. The CDR3 DNA, read in part, is TGCAGTGCTAGACTACAGGGAGAATATTCTAATGGC. The rearrangement links TRBV20-1 to TRBJ1-2; TRBD1 might be the D (6 bases). Read data end 3 residues before the CDR3 end; the end is taken from the germline J gene. This CDR3 contains 15 residues. Per the germline V gene, CDR1 is DFQATT and CDR2 is SNEGSKA (reference sequence). V lost 2 bases and J 6 bases, leaving 19 bases between the germline ends.

Incomplete CDR3 DNA: TGTGCCAGCAGTTACTCCTTCTTAGCGGGGAGGGAGACG. Its protein is CASSYSFLAGRET. The entire CDR3 sequence reads CASSYSFLAGRETQYF. The chain carries TRBV6-2 or TRBV6-3 and TRBJ2-3, with TRBD2 matching over 8 bases. Read data end 3 residues before the CDR3 end; the end is taken from the germline J gene. The CDR3 runs to 16 residues. Germline loops: CDR1 MNHEY, CDR2 SVGEGT.

With regard to this clone: The read gets to within 3 residues of the CDR3 end, and the germline J gene fills in the rest. J is TRBJ2-7 and V is TRBV20-1; 7 bases agree with TRBD1. The V gene's germline CDR1 is DFQATT and CDR2 SNEGSKA (reference sequence). Germline trimming cut 6 bases from V and 6 bases from J; bases unmatched to any gene: 14. The CDR3 runs 14 residues. The CDR3 loop is CSAGSTGLSSEQYF. CDR3 DNA, as far as it was read: TGCAGTGCAGGTTCGACAGGGCTTTCGTCCGAG.